Listed below are T cell receptor beta chains from one sample, sequenced in a study of T cells in Graves' hyperthyroidism and ophthalmopathy. TCRdb processed the multiplex PCR reads anew with MiXCR; each CDR3 protein has one entry. The sample carries approximately 430,000 distinct CDR3 sequences, approximately 14% recorded once. Sequenced input: blood. The receptors stem from a woman between 18 and 30 years old with Graves' hyperthyroidism. CDR3s include the opening cysteine and the closing phenylalanine or tryptophan. Fields, in order: clone size, V gene, D gene, J gene, CDR3 protein, CDR3 DNA. D genes are given only for firm matches. Clone size is stated in some rows and not others, as once, few, many or a class when expanded.

few	TRBV12-3/TRBV12-4	TRBD2	TRBJ2-5	CASTNGLAAQETQYF	TGTGCCAGCACCAATGGACTAGCGGCCCAAGAGACCCAGTACTTC
many	TRBV5-1	-	TRBJ2-1	CASSSQGLGPWEQFF	TGCGCCAGCAGCTCTCAGGGGTTGGGCCCGTGGGAGCAGTTCTTC
many	TRBV7-3	TRBD1	TRBJ2-3	CASSRGQGRTDTQYF	TGTGCCAGCAGCCGCGGACAGGGGCGTACAGATACGCAGTATTTT
many	TRBV7-9	-	TRBJ1-2	CASSPGGSGYTF	TGTGCCAGCAGCCCCGGGGGGTCTGGCTACACCTTC
many	TRBV7-3	-	TRBJ2-7	CASPYQGGAEQYF	TGTGCCAGCCCCTACCAAGGGGGAGCCGAGCAGTACTTC
once	TRBV20-1	-	TRBJ2-5	CSARSGRLQETQYF	TGCAGTGCTAGATCCGGACGGCTCCAAGAGACCCAGTACTTC
few	TRBV19	-	TRBJ2-7	CASKGGASGYEQYF	TGTGCCAGTAAGGGGGGGGCCAGTGGCTACGAGCAGTACTTC
many	TRBV20-1	-	TRBJ2-7	CSAATEALSYEQYF	TGCAGTGCAGCGACGGAAGCCCTCAGCTACGAGCAGTACTTC
many	TRBV24-1	-	TRBJ1-2	CATSDPYTGEYGYTF	TGTGCCACCAGTGATCCTTATACAGGCGAATATGGCTACACCTTC
-	TRBV4-2	TRBD2	TRBJ2-3	CASSQASGGGPDTQYF	TGTGCCAGCAGCCAAGCAAGCGGGGGGGGCCCCGATACGCAGTATTTT
many	TRBV5-1	TRBD1	TRBJ2-7	CASSPGTGGSEQYF	TGCGCCAGCAGCCCCGGGACAGGGGGTTCCGAGCAGTACTTC
few	TRBV28	-	TRBJ1-2	CASSLDGSDYGYTF	TGTGCCAGCAGTTTAGATGGTTCGGACTATGGCTACACCTTC
many	TRBV5-1	-	TRBJ2-7	CASSPERRESDEQYF	TGCGCCAGCAGCCCAGAGAGGAGGGAGAGCGACGAGCAGTACTTC
many	TRBV12-3/TRBV12-4	-	TRBJ2-5	CASSSPRGYQETQYF	TGTGCCAGCAGTTCCCCTCGGGGTTACCAAGAGACCCAGTACTTC
many	TRBV27	TRBD1	TRBJ2-3	CASSFLTGVFRTDTQYF	TGTGCCAGCAGTTTCCTGACAGGGGTCTTCCGCACAGATACGCAGTATTTT
many	TRBV13	-	TRBJ1-2	CASSLGGGETNYGYTF	TGTGCCAGCAGCTTAGGTGGAGGGGAGACTAACTATGGCTACACCTTC
many	TRBV27	-	TRBJ1-3	CASSRNREAGNTIYF	TGTGCCAGCAGTCGGAACCGGGAGGCTGGAAACACCATATATTTT
many	TRBV2	TRBD2	TRBJ2-1	CASSETSGGAYNEQFF	TGTGCCAGCAGTGAGACTAGCGGGGGGGCCTACAATGAGCAGTTCTTC
many	TRBV3-1	-	TRBJ1-5	CASSRGRSNQPQHF	TGTGCCAGCAGCAGGGGTAGAAGCAATCAGCCCCAGCATTTT
many	TRBV27	-	TRBJ2-7	CASSLKPVLYEQYF	TGTGCCAGCAGTTTGAAACCCGTTCTCTACGAGCAGTACTTC
many	TRBV13	-	TRBJ2-7	CASSLGGVAYEQYF	TGTGCCAGCAGCTTAGGCGGAGTGGCCTACGAGCAGTACTTC
-	TRBV5-6	-	TRBJ2-2	CASSGGVRNTGELFF	TGTGCCAGCAGCGGCGGGGTCCGTAACACCGGGGAGCTGTTTTTT
-	TRBV7-9	-	TRBJ2-3	CASISARGLDTQYF	TGTGCCAGCATCTCGGCAAGAGGACTAGATACGCAGTATTTT
many	TRBV20-1	TRBD2	TRBJ2-7	CSARDRSGRAYEQYF	TGCAGTGCTAGAGACCGGAGCGGGAGGGCCTACGAGCAGTACTTC